These 8 T cell receptor beta chains were all obtained from the same sample, sequenced in a study of radiation and T cells in renal cell carcinoma (dated by TCRdb to the early 2020s). The time point label, read with the paper, signifies: blood 2 weeks post-SBRT. The treatment or condition label of this sample denotes: 15 Gy SBRT to primary tumor, nephrectomy 4 weeks later. Library generation was performed with the immunoSEQ multiplex PCR assay. Here the immuneACCESS table is served through TCRdb, limited to in-frame sequences with V and J called. Missing clones are a known gap in these copies; in checked studies unresolved V genes cover under half, and the rest lacks a known reason. The sample includes about 130,000 clones, with roughly four fifths observed a single time. The ten largest make up 5.8% of the sample. The sample consisted of blood, taken from a patient whose treatment included radiotherapy and nephrectomy. All receptors derive from a man aged 50-60 years with renal cell carcinoma.

This clone occurred once. The chain is built from TRBV6-5 and TRBJ2-7, with 8 bases identical to TRBD2. This CDR3 has 15 residues. Germline-derived CDR1 and CDR2 are MNHEY and SVGAGI. After removal of 6 bases from V and 4 bases from J, the junction contained 11 bases not matched to a gene. CDR3 nucleotide sequence: TGTGCCAGCAGGAAAGCCGGGACTAGTCTTTACGAGCAGTACTTC. Protein product: CASRKAGTSLYEQYF.

The rearrangement uses TRBV28 and TRBJ2-5; no clear D gene. This CDR3 is 14 amino acids long. Germline CDR1 and CDR2: MDHEN and SYDVKM. With 5 bases removed from V and 4 bases from J, the gap between germline ends came to 14 bases. The CDR3: CASSVAFPLETQYF. CDR3 sequence (DNA): TGTGCCAGCAGTGTGGCCTTTCCTCTAGAGACCCAGTACTTC.

V usage is TRBV18 and J usage is TRBJ1-1, with 7 positions matching TRBD1. With V trimmed by 4 bases and J by 1 base, 3 bases remained unmatched. Per germline, CDR1 KGHSH and CDR2 LQKENI. The length of the CDR3 is 14 residues. CDR3 sequence reads: CASSLRQGNTEAFF. For the CDR3, the DNA is TGTGCCAGCTCACTCCGACAGGGGAACACTGAAGCTTTCTTT.

J is TRBJ1-2 and V is TRBV6-1, with 11 bases aligning to TRBD1. Germline CDR1 reads MNHNS; CDR2 reads SASEGT. The CDR3 length is 15 residues. J lost 8 bases, V lost 6 bases, and 11 bases had no gene match. The CDR3 DNA follows: TGTGCCAGCAGCGGGGACAGGGGGTACTTCGAGGGCTACACCTTC. Its translation is CASSGDRGYFEGYTF.

The chain is built from TRBV7-6 and TRBJ1-2; D ambiguous. With 8 bases removed from V and 3 bases from J, the gap between germline ends came to 7 bases. Germline V gene data show CDR1 as SGHVS and CDR2 as FNYEAQ. This CDR3 region has 11 residues. The chain's CDR3 is CASGQDYGYTF. CDR3 DNA: TGTGCCAGCGGTCAGGACTATGGCTACACCTTC.

The chain carries TRBV9 and TRBJ1-3, with 7 bases matching TRBD1. This CDR3 has 14 residues. Germline V CDR1 and CDR2: SGDLS, YYNGEE. V lost 3 bases to trimming and J lost 0 bases; unmatched junction nucleotides: 0. Here the CDR3 DNA reads TGTGCCAGCAGCGCAGGGGGCTCTGGAAACACCATATATTTT. Amino acid sequence: CASSAGGSGNTIYF.

The J gene is TRBJ2-7, the V gene TRBV6-1, with 12 bases aligning to TRBD2. The CDR3 extends over 15 amino acids. Germline CDR1 reads MNHNS; CDR2 reads SASEGT. Trimming took 4 bases from V and 4 from J; bases not matched to a gene: 5. In nucleotides, the CDR3 is TGTGCCAGCAGTGGCATCGGACTAGCGGGGTACGAGCAGTACTTC. This encodes CASSGIGLAGYEQYF.

V usage is TRBV10-3 and J usage is TRBJ2-2; 10 nucleotides match TRBD2. This CDR3 is 20 amino acids long. V lost 4 bases and J lost 0; bases outside the gene matches: 14. Germline CDR1 reads ENHRY; CDR2 reads SYGVKD. CDR3 sequence (DNA): TGTGCCATCAGTGGTTTAAGCGGGAGGGGAATCGGGACGAACACCGGGGAGCTGTTTTTT. The encoded protein is CAISGLSGRGIGTNTGELFF.